The text below deals with one T cell receptor beta chain. This clone was seen a few times. Its antigen remains unidentified. No much larger clone exists at a distance of one base, and base qualities are not known. The sample originates from a study of cytomegalovirus exposure and HLA in healthy donors (dated by TCRdb to the late 2010s). Some background on the complete study: In an earlier analysis of approximately 500 of the donors, 276 Gb of sequence data and 95 million to 130 million unique TCR beta sequences from 180 million or so T cells were reported. An early release covering over 500 HLA-typed donors comprised about 320 gigabases of sequencing data and tens of millions of unique TCR sequences. Of the 350 to 450 genotyped donors, 81% fell in the genetic ancestry cluster associated with self-reported Caucasian donors. The study aimed to test whether signatures of past pathogen exposure could be identified by cataloging public T cell receptors. The T cell repertoires of about 700 subjects were profiled by immunosequencing and related to cytomegalovirus serostatus. Besides the first cohort of about 730 subjects, a separate validation cohort made up of about 120 different subjects was used. To predict cytomegalovirus infection status, the study brought together high-throughput TCR immunosequencing, statistical association of individual TCRs with disease status, and machine learning. To study patterns of TCR occurrence, a later analysis re-analyzed previously published TCR beta repertoires from 666 donors and added high-resolution HLA genotyping. Rather than using new phenotypic data, the later analysis identified candidate immune exposures from TCR beta sequences and from how often those sequences occurred across donors. An earlier analysis of 587 of the donors applied high-throughput TCR beta sequencing to assess whether each TCR beta V gene segment acted as functional or pseudogenic. Donor age, sex, ethnicity and CMV serostatus were compiled together with the repertoire data. Genome-wide SNP genotypes for about three fifths of the roughly 670 donors were used in a later genetic analysis, which treated that subset as a discovery cohort. All discovery cohort repertoires had been generated on a single sequencing platform. Both class I and class II loci were covered by HLA typing, at four-digit resolution. The number of typed donors differed by locus: about 620-640 for A, B, C, DRB1 and DQB1; 500 to 550 for DQA1; roughly 600 for DPA1; and 400 to 480 for DPB1. Five DR-DQ haplotypes were treated as single units for association and clustering because of strong linkage in the cohort. Across about 370 genotyped donors of the cohort, an average of approximately 240,000 unique TCR beta nucleotide sequences per donor were sequenced, and approximately 17% of those sequences were non-productive.

Libraries were built with the immunoSEQ multiplex PCR assay. A mixture of 60 forward primers for TCR Vbeta segments and 13 reverse primers for TCR Jbeta segments was used in the multiplex PCR. The CDR3 region of rearranged TCR beta genes was amplified from genomic DNA with a multiplex PCR assay. The Illumina HiSeq System was used to sequence the amplified TCR beta libraries as 87-base-pair reads. Processing in the source paper ran as follows. A later analysis tallied tens of millions of unique TCR beta chains across the 666 repertoires, and approximately 12 million of those chains were shared by two or more donors. Raw reads were error-corrected and collapsed into unique sequences with a nearest-neighbor algorithm that merged closely related sequences to remove PCR and sequencing errors. To assign V, D and J gene segments, CDR3 sequences were aligned to IMGT reference sequences. Each retained sequence needed at least a six-nucleotide match to both a V gene segment and a J gene segment. A rearrangement was called productive if the CDR3 had no stop codons and remained in frame with V and J, and every other rearrangement was called non-productive. Following IMGT convention, CDR3 was defined as the stretch from the second conserved V-encoded cysteine to the conserved J-encoded phenylalanine. Sequences without an unambiguous match to a single V gene segment were excluded from the earlier analysis of about 640 of the donors. An earlier analysis of fewer than 650 of the donors classified V segments as functional when productive rearrangements were above 56.7% and as segregating when the standard deviation between donors was above 5%. A statistical classification framework was developed to diagnose cytomegalovirus status using the catalog of TCR beta chain sequences. In a later analysis, V and J genes were assigned by comparing TCR nucleotide sequences against IMGT/GENE-DB human TR gene sequences. A later analysis assigned CDR3 sequences and most-parsimonious VDJ recombination scenarios with the TCRdist pipeline. In a later analysis, each TCR beta chain was defined by its CDR3 amino acid sequence together with its V-gene family, and reads without a unique V-gene family were excluded. As a way to deal with suspected cross-contamination and a sequencing artifact, a later analysis dropped more than 500 nucleotide sequences that were highly shared and had low generation probability. For each public chain, a later analysis derived a clonal expansion index from normalized ranks of inferred template counts within each repertoire. In a later analysis, generation probabilities were computed with a VDJ recombination model fitted to out-of-frame rearrangements, and the resulting probabilities were checked against IGoR. In a later analysis, hypergeometric tests were used to score TCR-TCR, TCR-HLA and TCR-CMV co-occurrence, with a repertoire-size bias correction applied to TCR pairs. False discovery rates were estimated in a later analysis by permuting HLA or CMV assignments 20 times. In a later analysis, co-occurring TCRs were grouped using DBSCAN, with TCRdist sequence similarity added in when clustering inside HLA-allele-positive subsets. Repertoires with fewer than 30,000 or more than 120,000 public chains were left out of co-occurrence clustering, as were five repertoires with anomalous nucleotide sharing. In its TCRdb copy, this immuneACCESS table keeps in-frame sequences only and misses some clones. Where compared with another copy, unresolved V genes explain less than half of these, and the others have no known cause. V, J and clone size reflect that table, while D and trimming were determined from the DNA. The sample contains 150,000 to 200,000 clones, over 65% of them found a single time. Of the sample, 4.7% falls within the top ten clones.

In total, 630 or so healthy bone marrow donors made up the cohort. Cohort members were all nominally healthy when sampled, although unrecorded immune exposures were likely present. The donor was CMV seropositive and was included in the group of around 300 seropositive cohort members. A peripheral blood sample was provided by each donor, and peripheral blood mononuclear cells were used for TCR beta sequencing. Genomic DNA extraction from the blood cell samples was performed with the Qiagen DNeasy Blood Extraction Kit. Based on the germline V gene, the CDR1 and CDR2 sequences are MNHEY and SVGAGI. Clipping removes 5 bases from V and 5 bases from J, with 3 as the unmatched junction base count. The CDR3 goes from the cysteine to the phenylalanine over 14 residues. CDR3 DNA is the only sequence kept; it has 42 bases, read in frame from the first base. The paper as a whole reports these results and caveats: In a later analysis, around 15,000 TCR beta sequences were associated with specific HLA alleles at a false discovery rate of 0.05. A further reported finding was that TCR beta sequences accurately predicted the HLA-A and HLA-B alleles for most subjects in the first cohort. In vitro tests confirmed that a few of the cytomegalovirus-associated TCR beta chains recognize cytomegalovirus antigens. Cytomegalovirus status was reported to be diagnosed by the classifier with high specificity and sensitivity in both the original and validation cohorts. A later analysis found that most CMV-associated TCR beta chains appeared HLA-restricted, with HLA associations seemingly driven largely by CMV exposure. The study gave a list of around 170 TCR beta chains associated with cytomegalovirus. In a later analysis, HLA-associated TCR beta chains were found to be more clonally expanded and to have lower generation probabilities than equally common non-associated chains. In a later genetic analysis, fewer N-insertions in productive TCRs were reported among donors in an Asian-associated ancestry cluster than the 666-donor mean. Because HLA typing was unavailable for some donors at each locus, only the typed subset was used in association tests. When HLA alleles, especially DR and DQ, strongly co-occurred, TCR associations were difficult to assign to individual alleles. A later genetic analysis associated a missense DCLRE1C variant with V-gene and J-gene trimming of TCR beta chains, and an independent cohort replicated the association. In a later analysis, several top co-occurrence clusters were reported to appear linked to parvovirus B19, influenza, CMV and Epstein-Barr virus. Because counts were too low, roughly 18 rarely observed V segments, including chromosome 9 orphons, were left out of the earlier analysis of 587 of the donors. The authors suggested that the approach could potentially be generalized to other disease states and immunological phenotypes. Correlated functional status among segregating V segments might reflect linkage disequilibrium, but an unknown experimental factor could not be ruled out. A cluster of highly shared sequence variants was judged likely to be a technical artifact of the sequencing pipeline. In an earlier analysis of about 600 of the donors, most TCR beta V segments appeared in productive rearrangements about 90% or about 30% of the time, broadly matching IMGT annotations. Because the 87-base-pair reads could not distinguish some IMGT-functional V segments, including TRBV6-2 and TRBV6-3, those segments were excluded. The cohort was sequenced for TCR beta chains only, and without alpha or paired-chain data the features that could be detected were limited. Across donors, most TCR sequences were observed very rarely, whereas some public TCRs were present in many individuals. In a later analysis, TCR association rates were found to vary across HLA loci, with the most associated TCRs seen for DRB1 alleles and the fewest for HLA-C alleles. For the cohort, immune exposure information was limited to CMV serostatus. The presence/absence analyses assumed that sequencing depth was roughly uniform across donors, and that assumption may not be true.

The chain uses TRBV6-5 and TRBJ1-6; 7 bases in the middle match TRBD1. Sample: PBMCs. The receptor's source is a man aged 18-30 years in good health and CMV-seropositive. The CDR3 region has the sequence CASSSTGDNSPLHF. The sequenced DNA is TGTGCCAGCAGTAGCACAGGGGATAATTCACCCCTCCACTTT.